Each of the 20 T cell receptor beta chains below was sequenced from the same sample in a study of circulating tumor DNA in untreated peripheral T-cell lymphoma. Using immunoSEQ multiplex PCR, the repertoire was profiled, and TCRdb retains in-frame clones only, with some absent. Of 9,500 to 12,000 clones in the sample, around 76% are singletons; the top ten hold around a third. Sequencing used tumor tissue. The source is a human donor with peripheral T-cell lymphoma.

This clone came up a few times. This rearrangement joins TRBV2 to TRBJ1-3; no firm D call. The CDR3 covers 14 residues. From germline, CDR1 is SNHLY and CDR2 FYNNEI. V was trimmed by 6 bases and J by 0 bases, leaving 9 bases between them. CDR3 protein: CASSTPNSGNTIYF. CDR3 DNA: TGTGCCAGCAGCACGCCGAACTCTGGAAACACCATATATTTT.

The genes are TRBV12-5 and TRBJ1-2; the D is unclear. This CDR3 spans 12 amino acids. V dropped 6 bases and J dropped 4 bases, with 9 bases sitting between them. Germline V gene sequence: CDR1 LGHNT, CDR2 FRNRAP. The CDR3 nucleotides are TGTGCTAGTGGCCTTCCGGGCTATGGCTACACCTTC. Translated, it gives CASGLPGYGYTF.

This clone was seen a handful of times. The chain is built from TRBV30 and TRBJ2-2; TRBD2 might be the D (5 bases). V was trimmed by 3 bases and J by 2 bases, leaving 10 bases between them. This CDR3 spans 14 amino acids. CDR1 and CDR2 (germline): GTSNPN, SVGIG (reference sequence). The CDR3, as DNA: TGTGCCTGGAGAGGGAGCCTTAACACCGGGGAGCTGTTTTTT. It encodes CAWRGSLNTGELFF.

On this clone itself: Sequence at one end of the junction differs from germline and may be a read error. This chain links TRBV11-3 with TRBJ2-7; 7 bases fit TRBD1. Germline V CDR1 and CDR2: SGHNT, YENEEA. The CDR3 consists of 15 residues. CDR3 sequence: CANSPVQGKVYEQYF. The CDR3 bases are TGTGCCAACAGCCCGGTACAGGGGAAGGTCTACGAGCAGTACTTC.

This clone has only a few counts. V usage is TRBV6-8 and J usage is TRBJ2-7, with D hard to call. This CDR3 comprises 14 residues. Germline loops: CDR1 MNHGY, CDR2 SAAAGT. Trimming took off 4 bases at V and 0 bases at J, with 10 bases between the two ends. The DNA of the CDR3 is TGTGCCAGCAGTTCCATAAGATTCTCCTACGAGCAGTACTTC. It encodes CASSSIRFSYEQYF.

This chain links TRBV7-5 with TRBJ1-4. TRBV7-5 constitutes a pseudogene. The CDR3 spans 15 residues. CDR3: CASSLVGGTNEKLFF. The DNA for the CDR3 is TGTGCCAGCAGCTTGGTGGGGGGGACTAATGAAAAACTGTTTTTT.

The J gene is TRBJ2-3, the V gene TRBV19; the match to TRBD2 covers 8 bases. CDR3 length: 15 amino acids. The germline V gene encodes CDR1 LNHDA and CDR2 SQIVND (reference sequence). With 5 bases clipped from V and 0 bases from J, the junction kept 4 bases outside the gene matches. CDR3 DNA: TGTGCCAGTAGTGCGGGACTAGGGAGCACAGATACGCAGTATTTT. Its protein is CASSAGLGSTDTQYF.

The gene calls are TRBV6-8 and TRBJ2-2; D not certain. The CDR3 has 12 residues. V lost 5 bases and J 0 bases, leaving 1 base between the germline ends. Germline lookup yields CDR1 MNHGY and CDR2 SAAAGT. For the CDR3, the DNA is TGTGCCAGCAGTCCGAACACCGGGGAGCTGTTTTTT. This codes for CASSPNTGELFF.

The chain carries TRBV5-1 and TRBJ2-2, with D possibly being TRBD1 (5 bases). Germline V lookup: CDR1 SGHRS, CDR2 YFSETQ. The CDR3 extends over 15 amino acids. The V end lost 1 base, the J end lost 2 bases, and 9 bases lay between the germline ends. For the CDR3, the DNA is TGCGCCAGCAGCTTGCAGGGAACCAACACCGGGGAGCTGTTTTTT. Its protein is CASSLQGTNTGELFF.

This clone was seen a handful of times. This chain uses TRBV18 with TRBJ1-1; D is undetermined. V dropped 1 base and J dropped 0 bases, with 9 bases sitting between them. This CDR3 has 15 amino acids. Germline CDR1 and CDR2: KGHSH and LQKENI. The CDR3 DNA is TGTGCCAGCTCACCACGGACCGGCGTGAACACTGAAGCTTTCTTT. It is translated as CASSPRTGVNTEAFF.

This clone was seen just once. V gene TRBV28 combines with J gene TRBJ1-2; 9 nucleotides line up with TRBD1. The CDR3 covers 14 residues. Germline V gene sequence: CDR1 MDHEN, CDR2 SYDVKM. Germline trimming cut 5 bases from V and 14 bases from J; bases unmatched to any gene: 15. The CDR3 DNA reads TGTGCCAGCAGTCTCTTCAGGGGCTCGACAGGGGGGACCTTC. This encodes CASSLFRGSTGGTF.

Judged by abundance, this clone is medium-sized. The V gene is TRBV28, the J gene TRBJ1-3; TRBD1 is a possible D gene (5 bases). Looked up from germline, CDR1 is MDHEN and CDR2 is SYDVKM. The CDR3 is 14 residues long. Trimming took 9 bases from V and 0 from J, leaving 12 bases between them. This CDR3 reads CARGTESSGNTIYF. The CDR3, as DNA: TGTGCCAGGGGGACTGAAAGCTCTGGAAACACCATATATTTT.

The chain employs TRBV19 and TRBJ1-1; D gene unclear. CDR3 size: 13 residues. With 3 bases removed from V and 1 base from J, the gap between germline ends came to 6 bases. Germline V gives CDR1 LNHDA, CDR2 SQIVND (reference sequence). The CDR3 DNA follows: TGTGCCAGTAGTATTAACGCGAACACTGAAGCTTTCTTT. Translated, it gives CASSINANTEAFF.

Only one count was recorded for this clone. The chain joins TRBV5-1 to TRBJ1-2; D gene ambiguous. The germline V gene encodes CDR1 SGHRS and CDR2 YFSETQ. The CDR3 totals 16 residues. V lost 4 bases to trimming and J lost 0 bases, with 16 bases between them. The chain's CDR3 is CASSLLIFGPNYGYTF. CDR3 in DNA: TGCGCCAGCAGCCTATTAATATTCGGTCCTAACTATGGCTACACCTTC.

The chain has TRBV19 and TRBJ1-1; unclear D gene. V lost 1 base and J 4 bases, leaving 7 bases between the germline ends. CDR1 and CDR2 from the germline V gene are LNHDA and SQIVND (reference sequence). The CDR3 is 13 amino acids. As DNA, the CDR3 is TGTGCCAGTAGTATAGTCGGACGCACTGAAGCTTTCTTT. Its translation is CASSIVGRTEAFF.

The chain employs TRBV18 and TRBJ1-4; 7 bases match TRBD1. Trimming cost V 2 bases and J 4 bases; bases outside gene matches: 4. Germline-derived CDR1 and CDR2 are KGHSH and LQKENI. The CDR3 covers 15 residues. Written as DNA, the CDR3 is TGTGCCAGCTCACCAGGCGCAGGGGGTAATGAAAAACTGTTTTTT. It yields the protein CASSPGAGGNEKLFF.

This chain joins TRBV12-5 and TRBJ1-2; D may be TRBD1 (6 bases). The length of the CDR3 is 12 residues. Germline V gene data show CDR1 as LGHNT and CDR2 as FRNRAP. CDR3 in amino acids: CASSSGGPGYTF. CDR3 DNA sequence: TGTGCCAGCTCATCGGGGGGGCCCGGCTACACCTTC.

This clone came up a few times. CDR3 loop: CASSRTSGGPNEQFF. In DNA, the CDR3 is TGCGCCAGCAGTCGGACTAGCGGTGGACCCAATGAGCAGTTCTTC. This sequence joins TRBV10-2 and TRBJ2-1, with 10 bases aligning to TRBD2. The CDR3 sequence is 15 residues long. Germline lookup yields CDR1 WSHSY and CDR2 SAAADI. Trimming removed 5 bases from V and 6 bases from J; junction bases left unmatched: 7.

The CDR3 DNA reads as TGTGCCATCCAAAATGGGGACAGGGGATTTAATGAGCAGTTCTTC. It codes for CAIQNGDRGFNEQFF. The chain combines TRBV10-3 with TRBJ2-1, with TRBD1 matching 10 bases. Looked up from germline, CDR1 is ENHRY and CDR2 is SYGVKD. Germline trimming cut 8 bases from V and 7 bases from J; bases unmatched to any gene: 11. This CDR3 spans 15 amino acids.

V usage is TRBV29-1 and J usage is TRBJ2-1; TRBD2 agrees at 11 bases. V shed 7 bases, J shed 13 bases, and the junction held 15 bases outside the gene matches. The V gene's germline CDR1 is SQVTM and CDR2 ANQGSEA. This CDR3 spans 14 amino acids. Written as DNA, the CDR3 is TGCAGCGCAATGACTAGCGGGGCTGTTCCGTATCAGTTCTTC. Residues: CSAMTSGAVPYQFF.